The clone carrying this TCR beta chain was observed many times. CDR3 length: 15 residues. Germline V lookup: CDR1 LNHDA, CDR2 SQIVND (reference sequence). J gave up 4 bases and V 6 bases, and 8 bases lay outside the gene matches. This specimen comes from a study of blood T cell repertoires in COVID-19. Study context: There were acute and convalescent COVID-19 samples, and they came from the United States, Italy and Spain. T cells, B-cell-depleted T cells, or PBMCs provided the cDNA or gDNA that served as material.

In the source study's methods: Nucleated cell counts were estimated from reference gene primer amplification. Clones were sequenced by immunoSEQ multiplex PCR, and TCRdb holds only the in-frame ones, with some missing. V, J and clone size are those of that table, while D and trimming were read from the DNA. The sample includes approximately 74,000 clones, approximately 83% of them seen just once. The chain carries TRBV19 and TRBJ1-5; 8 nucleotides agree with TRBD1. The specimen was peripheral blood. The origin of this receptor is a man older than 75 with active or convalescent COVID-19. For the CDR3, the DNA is TGTGCCAGTAGCAAGGGACAGGCCGGTAATCAGCCCCAGCATTTT. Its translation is CASSKGQAGNQPQHF.